A single sample gave rise to the 31 T cell receptor beta chains below, sequenced in a study of cytomegalovirus exposure and HLA in healthy donors. PCR was performed using 60 Vbeta and 13 Jbeta primers. Sequencing used immunoSEQ multiplex PCR; TCRdb keeps in-frame clones, though not all of them. This table holds 85,000 to 110,000 clones. Sequencing was done on a sample of PBMCs. Every receptor here comes from a man in his forties in good health and CMV-seronegative.

This chain joins TRBV5-6 and TRBJ2-1; 8 nucleotides align to TRBD2. The CDR3 extends over 16 amino acids. The germline CDR1 and CDR2 sequences are SGHDT and YYEEEE. V dropped 4 bases and J dropped 2; count of bases not matched to a gene: 8. The CDR3 nucleotides are TGTGCCAGCAGCCTCTTAGGAGCGGGGGCCTACAATGAGCAGTTCTTC. Residues: CASSLLGAGAYNEQFF.

J is TRBJ1-6 and V is TRBV7-6; tentatively, D is TRBD1 (5 bases). The CDR3 covers 17 residues. Germline CDR1 reads SGHVS; CDR2 reads FNYEAQ. Trimming removed 2 bases at V and 5 bases at J, with 16 bases between. The CDR3 loop reads CASSLTIPDNHNSPLHF. CDR3 DNA: TGTGCCAGCAGCTTAACTATCCCGGACAACCATAATTCACCCCTCCACTTT.

The rearrangement links TRBV9 to TRBJ1-2; perhaps TRBD1 as D (5 bases). Trimming left V 2 bases short and J 2 bases short, with 19 bases between. Germline assignment: CDR1 SGDLS and CDR2 YYNGEE. CDR3 length equals 17 residues. CDR3 nucleotides: TGTGCCAGCAGCGTCGGGGGGGTTGCTACCCTAAACTATGGCTACACCTTC. It yields the protein CASSVGGVATLNYGYTF.

The chain uses TRBV28 and TRBJ1-1; D not certain. Germline lookup yields CDR1 MDHEN and CDR2 SYDVKM. The CDR3 totals 13 residues. Trimming shortened V by 3 bases and J by 6 bases, and 11 bases separated the two germline ends. The CDR3: CASSLAPGSEAFF. DNA of the CDR3: TGTGCCAGCAGTTTGGCCCCGGGGTCTGAAGCTTTCTTT.

The rearrangement links TRBV7-9 to TRBJ1-3; possibly TRBD1 for D (6 bases). There are 15 residues in the CDR3. V was trimmed by 4 bases and J by 0 bases, leaving 10 bases between them. Germline CDR1 is SEHNR and CDR2 is FQNEAQ (reference sequence). CDR3 coding DNA: TGTGCCAGCAGCTGGGACAAGAGCTCTGGAAACACCATATATTTT. Protein sequence: CASSWDKSSGNTIYF.

This rearrangement joins TRBV19 to TRBJ1-4, with 7 bases fitting TRBD1. The CDR3 loop spans 19 amino acids. V gave up 3 bases and J gave up 0 bases; unmatched junction bases: 13. Germline lookup yields CDR1 LNHDA and CDR2 SQIVND (reference sequence). The CDR3 here is CASSIKQGSGWSTNEKLFF. CDR3 DNA: TGTGCCAGTAGTATCAAACAGGGGTCCGGTTGGTCAACTAATGAAAAACTGTTTTTT.

The rearrangement joins TRBV19 to TRBJ1-3; D might be TRBD1 (6 bases). Germline CDR1 reads LNHDA; CDR2 reads SQIVND (reference sequence). This CDR3 has 17 residues. V was cut by 5 bases and J by 0 bases, with 17 bases left in between. CDR3 bases: TGTGCCAGTAGTTTATACTGGACAGCGCTCTCTGGAAACACCATATATTTT. Translating it yields CASSLYWTALSGNTIYF.

This chain uses TRBV29-1 with TRBJ2-5; D call uncertain. Germline-derived CDR1 and CDR2 are SQVTM and ANQGSEA. This CDR3 has 11 residues. V lost 6 bases, J lost 4 bases, and 9 bases lay in between. The CDR3 DNA reads TGCAGCGTCGCCCAGCGAGAGACCCAGTACTTC. Its protein is CSVAQRETQYF.

The V gene is TRBV6-1, the J gene TRBJ1-6; 7 bases map to TRBD1. Germline CDR1 reads MNHNS; CDR2 reads SASEGT. CDR3 size: 15 residues. V lost 3 bases, J lost 7 bases, and 6 bases stayed unmatched. The CDR3 loop is CASSERDSRNSPLHF. In DNA, the CDR3 is TGTGCCAGCAGTGAGCGGGACAGTAGGAATTCACCCCTCCACTTT.

The chain uses TRBV18 and TRBJ2-1, with a possible D match to TRBD2 (5 bases). Germline V gene lookup returns CDR1 KGHSH and CDR2 LQKENI. V lost 6 bases and J lost 9, with 12 bases in between. This CDR3 spans 12 amino acids. CDR3 bases: TGTGCCAGCTCTCTGGACTCGGGTGAGCAGTTCTTC. Encoded protein: CASSLDSGEQFF.

This chain links TRBV15 with TRBJ2-1, with 10 nucleotides matching TRBD1. Trimming took 3 bases from V and 4 from J; bases not matched to a gene: 3. The CDR3 covers 15 residues. Germline assignment: CDR1 LNHNV and CDR2 YYDKDF (reference sequence). CDR3 sequence reads: CATSSPGQGYNEQFF. CDR3 DNA: TGTGCCACCAGCAGCCCGGGACAGGGGTACAATGAGCAGTTCTTC.

This sequence joins TRBV30 and TRBJ2-7, with 10 bases that match TRBD1. Germline CDR1 reads GTSNPN; CDR2 reads SVGIG (reference sequence). This CDR3 region has 16 residues. V dropped 3 bases and J dropped 6; count of bases not matched to a gene: 14. This CDR3 reads CAWRGKFGTGDGEQYF. CDR3 bases: TGTGCCTGGAGAGGAAAATTCGGGACAGGGGATGGCGAGCAGTACTTC.

The genes are TRBV7-9 and TRBJ1-1; D is possibly TRBD1 (5 bases). The CDR3 is made up of 12 amino acids. CDR1 SEHNR and CDR2 FQNEAQ come from the germline V gene (reference sequence). The V end was cut by 8 bases, the J end by 6 bases, with 13 bases between. CDR3 in DNA: TGTGCCAGCTCGGGGGAGAGGCCTGAAGCTTTCTTT. The encoded protein is CASSGERPEAFF.

V is TRBV11-2 and J is TRBJ2-7; possible D gene TRBD2, 5 bases. Trimming removed 0 bases at V and 4 bases at J, with 10 bases between. This CDR3 is 14 amino acids long. Looked up from germline, CDR1 is SGHAT and CDR2 is FQNNGV. The CDR3 DNA follows: TGTGCCAGCAGCTTAGATCTGGGCGGGTACGAGCAGTACTTC. This sequence encodes CASSLDLGGYEQYF.

V and J are TRBV15 and TRBJ1-4; no firm D call. The CDR3 runs 15 residues. The V gene lost 5 bases and the J gene lost 7 bases, with 17 bases spanning the gap. Germline V gene sequence: CDR1 LNHNV, CDR2 YYDKDF (reference sequence). This CDR3 is CATSPPRGLVEKLFF. In DNA, the CDR3 is TGTGCCACCAGCCCCCCCCGGGGATTGGTTGAAAAACTGTTTTTT.

V is TRBV9 and J is TRBJ2-1; possible D gene TRBD1, 5 bases. Germline lookup yields CDR1 SGDLS and CDR2 YYNGEE. This CDR3 is 13 amino acids long. The ends were cut back, 4 bases at V and 6 bases at J, with 11 bases in the middle. The CDR3 DNA reads as TGTGCCAGCAGCCCCGACAGCCCCAATGAGCAGTTCTTC. Translating it yields CASSPDSPNEQFF.

The chain carries TRBV7-9 and TRBJ1-5, with a tentative D call TRBD1 (6 bases). The CDR3 spans 13 residues. V lost 5 bases and J lost 7, with 12 bases in between. CDR1 SEHNR and CDR2 FQNEAQ come from the germline V gene (reference sequence). For the CDR3, the DNA is TGTGCCAGCAGCCCAACAGGGAACCAGCCCCAGCATTTT. It translates to CASSPTGNQPQHF.

The chain joins TRBV10-2 to TRBJ2-7, with D possibly TRBD1 on 5 matching bases. The V and J ends lost 4 bases and 0 bases respectively, with 7 bases between them. CDR1 and CDR2 (germline): WSHSY, SAAADI. The CDR3 is made up of 13 amino acids. The CDR3 loop is CASSGQGSYEQYF. The CDR3 nucleotides read TGCGCCAGCAGTGGTCAGGGCTCCTACGAGCAGTACTTC.

The chain recombines TRBV5-5 with TRBJ1-1, with D uncertain. Per the germline V gene, CDR1 is SGHKS and CDR2 is YYEKEE (reference sequence). Trimming pared 4 bases from V and 0 bases from J, leaving 7 bases between. CDR3 length equals 13 residues. CDR3 DNA sequence: TGTGCCAGCAGCCTCGACATGAACACTGAAGCTTTCTTT. Translation gives CASSLDMNTEAFF.

The genes are TRBV30 and TRBJ1-4; 8 positions match TRBD1. This CDR3 contains 14 residues. Germline CDR1 and CDR2: GTSNPN and SVGIG (reference sequence). V lost 3 bases, J lost 5 bases, and 5 bases stayed unmatched. The DNA of the CDR3 is TGTGCCTGGAGACTCGACAGGGGAAATGAAAAACTGTTTTTT. Translating it yields CAWRLDRGNEKLFF.

The gene calls are TRBV19 and TRBJ2-1, with TRBD2 matching over 14 bases. The CDR3 length is 15 residues. The trim removed 0 bases at V and 10 bases at J, leaving 2 bases unmatched. CDR1 and CDR2 (germline): LNHDA, SQIVND (reference sequence). The CDR3 region is CASSIDRTSGREQFF. In DNA, the CDR3 is TGTGCCAGTAGTATAGATCGGACTAGCGGGAGGGAGCAGTTCTTC.

This rearrangement joins TRBV19 to TRBJ2-3, with D maybe TRBD2 (5 bases). Per the germline V gene, CDR1 is LNHDA and CDR2 is SQIVND (reference sequence). V dropped 6 bases and J dropped 8 bases, with 21 bases sitting between them. There are 15 residues in the CDR3. The CDR3 region is CASRFEAADLGTQYF. The CDR3 DNA reads as TGTGCCAGTAGATTTGAAGCGGCCGATTTAGGTACGCAGTATTTT.

The genes are TRBV2 and TRBJ2-5, with 7 bases matching TRBD1. The J call may be faulty, since TRBJ2-7 better matches the DNA end. This CDR3 is 14 amino acids long. The germline gives CDR1 SNHLY, CDR2 FYNNEI. The CDR3 DNA reads as TGTGCCAGCAGGAGACAGGGAAGGTCCTACGAGCAGTACTTC. Encoded protein: CASRRQGRSYEQYF.

The chain links TRBV27 to TRBJ1-2, with D maybe TRBD1 (6 bases). Trimming took off 5 bases at V and 4 bases at J, with 11 bases between the two ends. CDR3 size: 13 residues. Germline CDR1 MNHEY, CDR2 SMNVEV (reference sequence). The CDR3 DNA follows: TGTGCCAGCAGTCAGGGGACGGGCTATGGCTACACCTTC. Translation gives CASSQGTGYGYTF.

The rearrangement uses TRBV13 and TRBJ1-6; 9 nucleotides agree with TRBD1. Germline CDR1 reads PRHDT; CDR2 reads FYEKMQ (reference sequence). This CDR3 contains 16 residues. The J segment lost 2 bases and the V segment lost 5 bases, leaving 4 bases of the junction unmatched. CDR3 sequence reads: CASSPRQGAYNSPLHF. The CDR3 nucleotides are TGTGCCAGCAGCCCCCGACAGGGGGCCTATAATTCACCCCTCCACTTT.

V and J are TRBV2 and TRBJ2-5; D gene unclear. Germline values: CDR1 SNHLY, CDR2 FYNNEI. V was trimmed by 3 bases and J by 5 bases, leaving 13 bases between them. CDR3 length: 14 residues. The CDR3 DNA sequence: TGTGCCAGCAGTGATGTGCTAGACGAGGAGACCCAGTACTTC. Residues: CASSDVLDEETQYF.

The chain couples TRBV7-2 to TRBJ2-7; 10 nucleotides line up with TRBD1. The trim removed 1 base at V and 3 bases at J, leaving 3 bases unmatched. The CDR3 extends over 15 amino acids. Germline V lookup: CDR1 SGHTA, CDR2 FQGNSA. CDR3 in amino acids: CASSLDGTGVYEQYF. The CDR3 region has the DNA TGTGCCAGCAGCTTAGACGGGACAGGGGTCTACGAGCAGTACTTC. Complete variable domain (other parts from reference TRBV7-2 and TRBJ2-7): GAGVSQSPSNKVTEKGKDVELRCDPISGHTALYWYRQSLGQGLEFLIYFQGNSAPDKSGLPSDRFSAERTGGSVSTLTIQRTQQEDSAVYLCASSLDGTGVYEQYFGPGTRLTVT.

The chain uses TRBV2 and TRBJ1-1, with 8 bases lining up with TRBD1. Unmatched junction bases numbered 17, after V lost 6 bases and J lost 8 bases. The V gene's germline CDR1 is SNHLY and CDR2 FYNNEI. The CDR3 totals 16 residues. CDR3 in DNA: TGTGCCAGCAGACGCCCGGGACAGGCGGGTGGGGGGGAAGCTTTCTTT. Protein product: CASRRPGQAGGGEAFF.

V is TRBV10-3 and J is TRBJ1-1, with D unresolved. The CDR3 is 13 residues long. Deletions cut 5 bases from V and 7 bases from J, with 14 bases between. CDR1 and CDR2 (germline): ENHRY, SYGVKD. CDR3 DNA: TGTGCCATCAGTCCGACACTGGAAAATGAAGCTTTCTTT. It is translated as CAISPTLENEAFF.

The genes are TRBV7-9 and TRBJ2-1, with 7 bases lining up with TRBD2. The J segment lost 5 bases and the V segment lost 0 bases, leaving 4 bases of the junction unmatched. Germline V gives CDR1 SEHNR, CDR2 FQNEAQ (reference sequence). CDR3 length: 15 amino acids. The CDR3 region is CASSLAGGIHNEQFF. In DNA form, the CDR3 reads TGTGCCAGCAGCTTAGCCGGGGGGATACACAATGAGCAGTTCTTC. The whole variable domain, filled in from reference TRBV7-9 and TRBJ2-1, reads DTGVSQNPRHKITKRGQNVTFRCDPISEHNRLYWYRQTLGQGPEFLTYFQNEAQLEKSRLLSDRFSAERPKGSFSTLEIQRTEQGDSAMYLCASSLAGGIHNEQFFGPGTRLTVL.

V is TRBV15 and J is TRBJ1-1; 8 bases agree with TRBD1. Germline V lookup: CDR1 LNHNV, CDR2 YYDKDF (reference sequence). The CDR3 spans 14 residues. V shed 4 bases and J 4 bases; nucleotides not matched to a gene: 5. CDR3 nucleotide sequence: TGTGCCACCAGCAAAGACAGGGGCGGCACTGAAGCTTTCTTT. Translation gives CATSKDRGGTEAFF.